This T cell receptor (beta chain) was observed in a study of control samples from healthy donors and cancer patients. V lost 6 bases to trimming and J lost 1 base, with 19 bases between them. CDR3 size: 17 residues. CDR1 is MNHEY, CDR2 SMNVEV, per germline (reference sequence). TCRdb's table, derived via immunoSEQ multiplex PCR, lists solely in-frame clones and lacks some. The sample has 120,000 or so clones, approximately 94% seen once. This clonotype originated in a man aged 50 or older with head and neck cancer. Sequencing input: PBMCs. The chain carries TRBV27 and TRBJ1-3; possibly TRBD1 for D (5 bases). The DNA for the CDR3 is TGTGCCAGCAGCTCTTGGGACGGACTACGGTCTGGAAACACCATATATTTT. Protein sequence: CASSSWDGLRSGNTIYF.